Following are 21 T cell receptor beta chains from one sample sequenced in a study of response to subunit inactivated influenza vaccine. TCRdb processed the RT-PCR reads anew with MiXCR; each CDR3 protein has one entry. The table lists under 200,000 distinct CDR3 sequences, approximately 10% of them singletons, with 9.5% to 15% in the top ten. This specimen consisted of non-naive T cells sorted from PBMCs, obtained about 6 weeks after vaccination. The receptors were gathered from a man aged 50 to 60 who received an inactivated influenza vaccine.

V is TRBV6-2 or TRBV6-3 and J is TRBJ2-1, with TRBD2 matching over 10 bases. CDR3 length equals 13 residues. With V trimmed by 7 bases and J by 7 bases, 4 bases remained unmatched. Germline values: CDR1 MNHEY, CDR2 SVGEGT. The CDR3 region has the DNA TGTGCCAGCAAACGAGCGGGGGGGAATGAGCAGTTCTTC. Translation gives CASKRAGGNEQFF.

The CDR3 sequence: CASTGYTGELFF. In DNA, the CDR3 is TGTGCCAGCACTGGGTACACCGGGGAGCTGTTTTTT. The rearrangement links TRBV6-6 to TRBJ2-2; D unresolved. Germline V gene data show CDR1 as MNHNY and CDR2 as SVGAGI (reference sequence). V was pared by 7 bases and J by 3 bases, with 6 bases between. The CDR3 consists of 12 residues.

This clonotype has at least ten counts. The chain combines TRBV29-1 with TRBJ2-1; 10 nucleotides match TRBD2. This CDR3 has 13 amino acids. J lost 3 bases, V lost 6 bases, and 2 bases had no gene match. CDR1 is SQVTM, CDR2 ANQGSEA, per germline. As DNA, the CDR3 is TGCAGCGTAACTAGCGGGATCTACAATGAGCAGTTCTTC. Translation: CSVTSGIYNEQFF.

The chain links TRBV9 to TRBJ1-2; D is unresolved. Germline values: CDR1 SGDLS, CDR2 YYNGEE. The CDR3 is 16 residues long. V shed 3 bases and J shed 4 bases, with 19 bases lying between them. In nucleotides, the CDR3 is TGTGCCAGCAGCGACGAATTCCCCAGTTGGGCCTATGGCTACACCTTC. Amino acid sequence: CASSDEFPSWAYGYTF.

Only a few counts were recorded for this clonotype. The gene calls are TRBV20-1 and TRBJ1-4, with a tentative D call TRBD1 (6 bases). Per the germline V gene, CDR1 is DFQATT and CDR2 is SNEGSKA (reference sequence). The V and J ends lost 2 bases and 0 bases respectively, with 13 bases between them. This CDR3 is 16 amino acids long. The CDR3 sequence: CSARRGQFATNEKLFF. The CDR3 nucleotides are TGCAGTGCTAGAAGAGGACAGTTTGCAACTAATGAAAAACTGTTTTTT.

This clonotype was seen ten or more times. This chain connects TRBV29-1 to TRBJ1-1, with D uncertain. Trimming pared 3 bases from V and 8 bases from J, leaving 7 bases between. The CDR3 sequence is 10 residues long. Germline assignment: CDR1 SQVTM and CDR2 ANQGSEA. Here the CDR3 reads CSVDLGEAFF. The DNA of the CDR3 is TGCAGCGTTGACCTAGGCGAAGCTTTCTTT.

The chain employs TRBV7-3 and TRBJ2-7; D might be TRBD2 (5 bases). Germline V gene lookup returns CDR1 SGHTA and CDR2 FQGTGA. This CDR3 spans 13 amino acids. Trimming stripped 1 base from V and 7 bases from J, with 11 bases between. The CDR3, as DNA: TGTGCCAGCAGCTTAAGCCCCCGAGGGGAGCAGTACTTC. It encodes CASSLSPRGEQYF.

The sample holds a few counts of this clonotype. The chain links TRBV4-1 to TRBJ1-2; D gene unclear. The CDR3 contains 15 residues. The V end lost 2 bases, the J end lost 0 bases, and 10 bases lay between the germline ends. CDR1 is MGHRA and CDR2 is YSYEKL in the germline V gene. In nucleotides, the CDR3 is TGCGCCAGCAGCCAATCTGTATTAGCTAACTATGGCTACACCTTC. It yields the protein CASSQSVLANYGYTF.

The chain is built from TRBV20-1 and TRBJ2-3; either TRBD1 or TRBD2 may supply D (6 bases each). Germline V gene sequence: CDR1 DFQATT, CDR2 SNEGSKA (reference sequence). The V gene lost 0 bases and the J gene lost 5 bases, with 18 bases spanning the gap. CDR3 length equals 16 residues. CDR3 DNA: TGCAGTGCTAGAGAAGGAAGGGGGAGGACCAGAGATACGCAGTATTTT. The encoded protein is CSAREGRGRTRDTQYF.

This clonotype was picked up many times. The chain couples TRBV7-6 to TRBJ2-7, with TRBD1 identical over 7 bases. Germline V lookup: CDR1 SGHVS, CDR2 FNYEAQ. The junction had 5 bases not matched to a gene; V was cut back by 2 bases and J by 1 base. The CDR3 is 15 residues long. CDR3 DNA sequence: TGTGCCAGCAGCTTATTAGGGGGCTCATCCTACGAGCAGTACTTC. Translating it yields CASSLLGGSSYEQYF.

In this sample, this clonotype turned up many times. The chain is built from TRBV27 and TRBJ2-3, with TRBD2 identical over 7 bases. Unmatched junction bases numbered 8, after V lost 2 bases and J lost 0 bases. The CDR3 covers 17 residues. The germline V gene has CDR1 MNHEY and CDR2 SMNVEV (reference sequence). The CDR3: CASSLATLAGSTDTQYF. CDR3 nucleotide sequence: TGTGCCAGCAGTTTAGCGACCTTAGCGGGTAGCACAGATACGCAGTATTTT.

This clonotype was counted ten times or more. The chain employs TRBV28 and TRBJ1-6; D is possibly TRBD1 (6 bases). Deletions cut 9 bases from V and 0 bases from J, with 24 bases between. The length of the CDR3 is 19 residues. The V gene's germline CDR1 is MDHEN and CDR2 SYDVKM. DNA of the CDR3: TGTGCCAGTTTCTCCAGTTCCGGGACAATATTCTCCTATAATTCACCCCTCCACTTT. Amino acids: CASFSSSGTIFSYNSPLHF.

The rearrangement joins TRBV24-1 to TRBJ2-1; D gene unclear. Germline-derived CDR1 and CDR2 are KGHDR and SFDVKD. The CDR3 is 15 amino acids. The V and J ends lost 3 bases and 0 bases respectively, with 8 bases between them. The CDR3 loop reads CATSDLPDSYNEQFF. The CDR3 coding sequence is TGTGCCACCAGTGATCTCCCCGACTCCTACAATGAGCAGTTCTTC.

This chain connects TRBV28 to TRBJ2-7; tentative D call: TRBD2 (5 bases). Germline V gives CDR1 MDHEN, CDR2 SYDVKM. This CDR3 comprises 16 residues. V lost 1 base and J 0 bases, leaving 13 bases between the germline ends. The CDR3 DNA reads TGTGCCAGCAGTTTATCGGGGAACAACCCCTCCTACGAGCAGTACTTC. Translation gives CASSLSGNNPSYEQYF.

This clonotype was counted a single time. The V call is TRBV2, the J call TRBJ2-4; D possibly corresponds to TRBD2 (6 bases). Germline loops: CDR1 SNHLY, CDR2 FYNNEI. Trimming left V 9 bases short and J 6 bases short, with 21 bases between. This CDR3 is built from 15 residues. The CDR3 nucleotides read TGTGCCAGTGGGTCGGCGGGGACGGGGGTAAACATTCAGTACTTC. It specifies CASGSAGTGVNIQYF.

The V call is TRBV2, the J call TRBJ2-1, with 14 bases fitting TRBD2. This CDR3 comprises 18 residues. The germline V gene encodes CDR1 SNHLY and CDR2 FYNNEI. J lost 3 bases, V lost 5 bases, and 9 bases had no gene match. The CDR3 DNA reads TGTGCCAGCAGTTCCCGACTAGCGGGAGGGACTCGCTACAATGAGCAGTTCTTC. Its translation: CASSSRLAGGTRYNEQFF.

This clonotype was found many times. The chain uses TRBV5-1 and TRBJ1-5; unclear D gene. Between the trimmed V and J ends, which lost 5 bases and 9 bases, there was a span of 12 bases. The length of the CDR3 is 12 residues. Looked up from germline, CDR1 is SGHRS and CDR2 is YFSETQ. In nucleotides, the CDR3 is TGCGCCAGCAGACCGGAGGAGGGGCCCCAGCATTTT. This codes for CASRPEEGPQHF.

The rearrangement uses TRBV20-1 and TRBJ2-7; possibly TRBD2 for D (5 bases). Germline V gives CDR1 DFQATT, CDR2 SNEGSKA (reference sequence). V shed 4 bases and J shed 3 bases, with 13 bases lying between them. The CDR3 runs 13 residues. The CDR3 loop reads CSAIGRSGYEQYF. The CDR3 DNA sequence: TGCAGTGCTATCGGGCGGAGCGGCTACGAGCAGTACTTC.

This clonotype has more than one count but fewer than ten. The CDR3 loop is CASSRGGAFQPQHF. The CDR3 bases are TGTGCCAGCAGCAGAGGAGGGGCTTTTCAGCCCCAGCATTTT. J is TRBJ1-5 and V is TRBV5-6; a possible D gene is TRBD1 (5 bases). CDR3 length: 14 residues. Per germline, CDR1 SGHDT and CDR2 YYEEEE. V was clipped by 4 bases and J by 6 bases, with 14 bases between them.

Only a few counts were recorded for this clonotype. V gene TRBV24-1 combines with J gene TRBJ2-6; the D is unclear. V lost 2 bases and J 0 bases, leaving 7 bases between the germline ends. The CDR3 extends over 16 amino acids. Per the germline V gene, CDR1 is KGHDR and CDR2 is SFDVKD. The DNA of the CDR3 is TGTGCCACCAGTGATTATAGGAGCTCTGGGGCCAACGTCCTGACTTTC. Protein product: CATSDYRSSGANVLTF.

Only a few counts were recorded for this clonotype. The rearrangement joins TRBV7-9 to TRBJ2-6, with 7 bases lining up with TRBD2. The CDR3 extends over 16 amino acids. After removal of 3 bases from V and 3 bases from J, the junction contained 5 bases not matched to a gene. Per germline, CDR1 SEHNR and CDR2 FQNEAQ (reference sequence). CDR3 loop: CASSFGLVDGANVLTF. The CDR3 DNA reads TGTGCCAGCAGCTTTGGACTAGTGGATGGGGCCAACGTCCTGACTTTC. The whole variable domain, filled in from reference TRBV7-9 and TRBJ2-6, reads DTGVSQNPRHKITKRGQNVTFRCDPISEHNRLYWYRQTLGQGPEFLTYFQNEAQLEKSRLLSDRFSAERPKGSFSTLEIQRTEQGDSAMYLCASSFGLVDGANVLTFGAGSRLTVL.